This is a list of T cell receptor beta chains from one sample in a study of early T cells in non-severe SARS-CoV-2 infection. TCRdb redid the calling of the 5' RACE reads with MiXCR, one entry per CDR3 protein. The top ten hold 3% to 4% of the sample, which has approximately 67,000 distinct CDR3 sequences, 11% seen once. The sequencing input was whole blood. Every receptor here comes from an adult who was a healthcare worker with PCR-confirmed SARS-CoV-2 infection or an uninfected control (not recorded which). Each CDR3 is given with its conserved first and last residue. D genes are given only for firm matches. Only part of the rows carry a size: once, few, many, or a class if the clone is expanded.

D	V	length	size	J	DNA	CDR3
NA	TRBV5-1	15	NA	TRBJ1-3	TGCGCCAGCAGCTCCTATACAGGGTCTGGAAACACCATATATTTT	CASSSYTGSGNTIYF
NA	TRBV29-1	11	NA	TRBJ2-7	TGCAGCGCTGCAGGGACCTACGAGCAGTACTTC	CSAAGTYEQYF
NA	TRBV9	16	many	TRBJ2-1	TGTGCCAGCAGCGTAACTTCGTGGGGGGCTGACAATGAGCAGTTCTTC	CASSVTSWGADNEQFF
TRBD2	TRBV29-1	15	many	TRBJ2-7	TGCAGCGTGGTCCTAGCGGGAGGCGATACCTACGAGCAGTACTTC	CSVVLAGGDTYEQYF
TRBD2	TRBV10-2	14	many	TRBJ2-3	TGCGCCAGCAACCCCGGACTAGCCACAGATACGCAGTATTTT	CASNPGLATDTQYF
NA	TRBV10-3	11	NA	TRBJ2-7	TGTGCCATCAGCTCCGCTCGGGAGCAGCACTTC	CAISSAREQHF
TRBD1	TRBV5-1	19	many	TRBJ2-2	TGCGCCAGCAGCTCAGACCCGTCCCTCAGGGGGATGAACACCGGGGAGCTGTTTTTT	CASSSDPSLRGMNTGELFF
NA	TRBV6-6	15	few	TRBJ2-7	TGTGCCAGCAGTTACTCGAGTGGGGAGGCCTACGAGCAGTACTTC	CASSYSSGEAYEQYF
NA	TRBV5-1	14	many	TRBJ2-7	TGCGCCAGCAGCTCGACGCAACAGCCGGGCGAGCAGTACTTC	CASSSTQQPGEQYF
NA	TRBV7-9	15	many	TRBJ2-1	TGTGCCAGCAGCTTAGACGCGTGGCAGACCAATGAGCAGTTCTTC	CASSLDAWQTNEQFF
TRBD1	TRBV7-2	17	many	TRBJ1-4	TGTGCCAGCAGCTTAACAGGGGGGTTAACAACTAATGAAAAACTGTTTTTT	CASSLTGGLTTNEKLFF
NA	TRBV5-6	13	many	TRBJ2-3	TGTGCCAGCAGCTTGGACCGCACAGATACGCAGTATTTT	CASSLDRTDTQYF
NA	TRBV5-4	14	few	TRBJ2-5	TGTGCCAGCAGCTTGGACGCCCTCCAAGAGACCCAGTACTTC	CASSLDALQETQYF
NA	TRBV30	12	many	TRBJ2-3	TGTGCCTGGAGTGTTAAGGTAGATACGCAGTATTTT	CAWSVKVDTQYF
TRBD1	TRBV11-2	13	few	TRBJ2-5	TGTGCCAGCAGCCGGGACAGAAAAGAGACCCAGTACTTC	CASSRDRKETQYF
TRBD2	TRBV6-5	13	few	TRBJ2-2	TGTGCCAGCAGCCGGCTAGCGGCCGGGGAGCTGTTTTTT	CASSRLAAGELFF
NA	TRBV24-1	12	many	TRBJ1-5	TGTGCCACCAGTGATCCCAATCAGCCCCAGCATTTT	CATSDPNQPQHF
NA	TRBV30	12	many	TRBJ1-6	TGTGCCTGGAGTGGGACCCCACCACCCCTCCACTTT	CAWSGTPPPLHF
TRBD2	TRBV7-2	17	many	TRBJ2-3	TGTGCCAGCAGCTTATCACCCGGGACTAGATTTCCAGATACGCAGTATTTT	CASSLSPGTRFPDTQYF
NA	TRBV20-1	11	NA	TRBJ2-1	TGCAGTGCTCTACGTAACAATGAGCAGTTCTTC	CSALRNNEQFF
NA	TRBV2	12	many	TRBJ1-1	TGTGCCAGCAGGGCGGACGTCGCTGAAGCTTTCTTT	CASRADVAEAFF
NA	TRBV19	14	many	TRBJ2-3	TGTGCCAGTAGTATTTCGAGGAGTGCAGATACGCAGTATTTT	CASSISRSADTQYF
NA	TRBV7-8	16	few	TRBJ2-2	TGTGCCAGCAGACTCTGGGAGGAGCGGGTAGCCGGGGAGCTGTTTTTT	CASRLWEERVAGELFF
TRBD2	TRBV4-2	15	NA	TRBJ2-7	TGTGCCAGCAGCCCGCTCCGGGGGAGGGCCTACGAGCAGTACTTC	CASSPLRGRAYEQYF
NA	TRBV14	16	many	TRBJ2-2	TGTGCCAGCAGCCCGCTGGGTGGAGTACACACCGGGGAGCTGTTTTTT	CASSPLGGVHTGELFF
NA	TRBV4-1	15	few	TRBJ2-6	TGCGCCAGCAGCCCCGTGGGAAGTGGGGCCAACGTCCTGACTTTC	CASSPVGSGANVLTF
NA	TRBV7-6	12	NA	TRBJ2-2	TGTGTCAGCAGGGGGGGCACCGGGGAGCTGTTTTTT	CVSRGGTGELFF
TRBD1	TRBV7-2	15	few	TRBJ1-4	TGTGCCAGCAGCTCCGCCAGGGGGCGCAATGAAAAACTGTTTTTT	CASSSARGRNEKLFF
NA	TRBV18	16	many	TRBJ1-4	TGTGCCAGCTCACCGTCATGGGATCAGCCGAATGAAAAACTGTTTTTT	CASSPSWDQPNEKLFF
TRBD1	TRBV6-1	14	many	TRBJ1-4	TGTGCCAGCACCCCGGACAGGGGGTATGAAAAACTGTTTTTT	CASTPDRGYEKLFF
TRBD2	TRBV12-3/TRBV12-4	15	NA	TRBJ2-5	TGTGCCAGCAGTGCATTGCGGGGGGGATTTGAGACCCAGTACTTC	CASSALRGGFETQYF